This entry concerns a single T cell receptor beta chain. Its antigen remains unidentified. Germline V gene data show CDR1 as SGHTA and CDR2 as FQGNSA. The CDR3 consists of 17 residues. This specimen comes from a study of CXCR3-negative and CXCR3-positive naive CD8 T cells. General observations from the study: CXCR3-expressing naive cells carried TRB CDR3s more hydrophobic than those of CXCR3-negative naive cells.

The method, 5' RACE with UMI labels, was used to prepare the TRB cDNA libraries. Each CDR3 protein gets one entry in TCRdb, which reprocessed the 5' RACE reads and gives no DNA. The sample includes 60,000 to 65,000 distinct CDR3 sequences. The sequencing input was naive CXCR3+ CD8+ T cells from blood. Subset defined: CD45RO-CCR7+CD27+CD95- naive CD8+ T cells expressing CXCR3 (TNR3+). The genes are TRBV7-2 and TRBJ2-3. This clonotype originated in a human donor in good health. Some clones in this sample may be carry-over from other donors' samples. CDR3: CASSSQHISMSTDTQYF.